These T cell receptor beta chains were read from a single sample in a study of T cells in Graves' hyperthyroidism and ophthalmopathy. TCRdb called the multiplex PCR reads again in MiXCR, with one record for every CDR3 protein. Of about 500,000 distinct CDR3 sequences listed, about 16% were seen once; the top ten hold 25% to 30%. The sample comprised blood. The receptors shown here come from a woman aged 30 to 39 with Graves' ophthalmopathy. Each CDR3 is given with its conserved first and last residue. D genes are given only for firm matches. Not every row has a clone size; where given, it reads once, few, many or a size class.

V gene: TRBV20-1
clone size: many
J gene: TRBJ2-1
D gene: -
CDR3 protein: CSASEGPPNEQFF
CDR3 DNA: TGCAGTGCTAGTGAGGGCCCCCCCAATGAGCAGTTCTTC

V gene: TRBV28
clone size: few
J gene: TRBJ2-7
D gene: TRBD1
CDR3 protein: CAITGTGPYEQYF
CDR3 DNA: TGTGCCATAACCGGGACAGGGCCATACGAGCAGTACTTC

V gene: TRBV28
clone size: many
J gene: TRBJ2-3
D gene: TRBD1
CDR3 protein: CASSSTGTGGTDTQYF
CDR3 DNA: TGTGCCAGCAGTTCGACCGGGACAGGGGGCACAGATACGCAGTATTTT

V gene: TRBV20-1
clone size: many
J gene: TRBJ2-3
D gene: TRBD2
CDR3 protein: CSASHPPGLAGGGYTDTQYF
CDR3 DNA: TGCAGTGCTAGTCACCCGCCGGGACTAGCGGGAGGGGGGTACACAGATACGCAGTATTTT

V gene: TRBV12-3/TRBV12-4
clone size: many
J gene: TRBJ1-5
D gene: TRBD1
CDR3 protein: CASSPSDRVRSNQPQHF
CDR3 DNA: TGTGCCAGCAGTCCATCTGACAGGGTACGAAGCAATCAGCCCCAGCATTTT

V gene: TRBV11-2
clone size: many
J gene: TRBJ2-1
D gene: TRBD2
CDR3 protein: CASSSRLAVNNEQFF
CDR3 DNA: TGTGCCAGCAGCTCTAGACTAGCGGTAAACAATGAGCAGTTCTTC

V gene: TRBV6-1
clone size: few
J gene: TRBJ2-3
D gene: TRBD2
CDR3 protein: CASRPTSRLGDTQYF
CDR3 DNA: TGTGCCAGCAGACCGACTAGCAGGCTCGGAGATACGCAGTATTTT

V gene: TRBV12-3/TRBV12-4
clone size: many
J gene: TRBJ2-7
D gene: -
CDR3 protein: CASSSGIYEQYF
CDR3 DNA: TGTGCCAGCAGTTCGGGGATATACGAGCAGTACTTC

V gene: TRBV20-1
clone size: -
J gene: TRBJ2-3
D gene: -
CDR3 protein: CSASRQSTDTQYF
CDR3 DNA: TGCAGTGCTAGTAGGCAGAGCACAGATACGCAGTATTTT

V gene: TRBV30
clone size: -
J gene: TRBJ1-3
D gene: -
CDR3 protein: CAWSGLLGNTIYF
CDR3 DNA: TGTGCCTGGAGCGGTTTGTTGGGAAACACCATATATTTT

V gene: TRBV7-8
clone size: few
J gene: TRBJ2-1
D gene: -
CDR3 protein: CASSLVLANEQFF
CDR3 DNA: TGTGCCAGCAGCTTAGTTCTTGCCAATGAGCAGTTCTTC

V gene: TRBV6-5
clone size: -
J gene: TRBJ1-6
D gene: -
CDR3 protein: CASSLFVPSSYNSPLHF
CDR3 DNA: TGTGCCAGCAGTTTATTCGTCCCCAGCTCCTATAATTCACCCCTCCACTTT

V gene: TRBV20-1
clone size: many
J gene: TRBJ2-3
D gene: -
CDR3 protein: CSARDLQGTDTQYF
CDR3 DNA: TGCAGTGCTAGAGATTTGCAGGGCACAGATACGCAGTATTTT

V gene: TRBV4-3
clone size: many
J gene: TRBJ2-2
D gene: -
CDR3 protein: CASSQDRWGLGDAGELFF
CDR3 DNA: TGCGCCAGCAGCCAAGATAGGTGGGGCCTGGGAGACGCCGGGGAGCTGTTTTTT

V gene: TRBV20-1
clone size: many
J gene: TRBJ1-5
D gene: TRBD1
CDR3 protein: CSAIGGQGGDNQPQHF
CDR3 DNA: TGCAGTGCTATAGGGGGACAGGGAGGGGACAATCAGCCCCAGCATTTT

V gene: TRBV30
clone size: many
J gene: TRBJ2-4
D gene: -
CDR3 protein: CAWSAGRALNIQYF
CDR3 DNA: TGTGCCTGGAGTGCCGGACGCGCGTTGAACATTCAGTACTTC